This passage covers 23 T cell receptor beta chains from one sample sequenced in a study of shared T cell receptors in the human thymus (dated by TCRdb to the early 2020s). Library preparation employed the immunoSEQ multiplex PCR assay. Drawn from immuneACCESS, this table holds only the in-frame rearrangements with V and J called that TCRdb kept. Clones are partly lost; checked studies trace under half to an unresolved V gene and leave the rest unexplained. Here the sample has 450,000 to 650,000 clones; 70% to 80% occur a single time. Around 0.013% of the sample rests with the top ten. This sample also belongs to another study, concerning human thymus T cells.

Material for sequencing was thymocytes. The receptors come from a boy under two years old with a congenital heart defect. Donor details come from another sample of the same person, matched by shared clones.

This chain uses TRBV11-2 with TRBJ1-1; 7 bases match TRBD1. The germline CDR1 and CDR2 sequences are SGHAT and FQNNGV. V shed 10 bases and J 4 bases; nucleotides not matched to a gene: 9. The CDR3 is 13 amino acids. As DNA, the CDR3 is TGTGCCATGTCACAGGGGAGGAGCACTGAAGCTTTCTTT. It is translated as CAMSQGRSTEAFF.

The chain joins TRBV30 to TRBJ2-7; D not resolved. Trimming cost V 3 bases and J 2 bases, with 8 bases left between them. The CDR3 is made up of 12 amino acids. Germline V gene data show CDR1 as GTSNPN and CDR2 as SVGIG (reference sequence). The CDR3 nucleotides are TGTGCCTGGAGGGCACAGACCTACGAGCAGTACTTC. Its protein product is CAWRAQTYEQYF. Combining the CDR3 with reference TRBV30 and TRBJ2-7 gives the whole variable domain SQTIHQWPATLVQPVGSPLSLECTVEGTSNPNLYWYRQAAGRGLQLLFYSVGIGQISSEVPQNLSASRPQDRQFILSSKKLLLSDSGFYLCAWRAQTYEQYFGPGTRLTVT.

The chain employs TRBV6-1 and TRBJ1-1, with D possibly TRBD1 on 6 matching bases. CDR3 length equals 14 residues. CDR1 and CDR2 (germline): MNHNS, SASEGT. Trimming took off 7 bases at V and 5 bases at J, with 17 bases between the two ends. CDR3 sequence (DNA): TGTGCCAGCACCCCGGGGGGCGCGGGAACTGAAGCTTTCTTT. Its protein is CASTPGGAGTEAFF.

The rearrangement uses TRBV30 and TRBJ2-7; 11 bases agree with TRBD1. With 3 bases clipped from V and 5 bases from J, the junction kept 6 bases outside the gene matches. The length of the CDR3 is 14 residues. Per the germline V gene, CDR1 is GTSNPN and CDR2 is SVGIG (reference sequence). CDR3: CAWRGQGVPHEQYF. In DNA form, the CDR3 reads TGTGCCTGGAGGGGACAGGGGGTTCCCCACGAGCAGTACTTC.

This chain uses TRBV7-6 with TRBJ2-5; weak D call: TRBD2 (6 bases). The CDR3 runs to 15 residues. Germline CDR1 SGHVS, CDR2 FNYEAQ. V was clipped by 6 bases and J by 5 bases, with 19 bases between them. CDR3 residues: CASRGRPGRQETQYF. DNA for the CDR3: TGTGCCAGCAGGGGGAGACCCGGGAGACAGGAGACCCAGTACTTC.

The chain employs TRBV28 and TRBJ2-7, with a weak D call TRBD2 (6 bases). Germline values: CDR1 MDHEN, CDR2 SYDVKM. V lost 4 bases and J 0 bases, leaving 16 bases between the germline ends. The CDR3 spans 16 residues. The CDR3 protein is CASSSQGGDSSYEQYF. The CDR3 nucleotides read TGTGCCAGCAGTTCGCAAGGCGGGGATAGCTCCTACGAGCAGTACTTC.

The chain links TRBV28 to TRBJ1-5, with 9 nucleotides matching TRBD1. The CDR3 loop spans 13 amino acids. Germline V lookup: CDR1 MDHEN, CDR2 SYDVKM. Trimming removed 10 bases from V and 6 bases from J; junction bases left unmatched: 7. The CDR3 sequence: CATDRGMGQPQHF. CDR3 coding DNA: TGTGCCACCGACAGGGGGATGGGTCAGCCCCAGCATTTT.

The chain is built from TRBV2 and TRBJ2-6; TRBD1 matches at 7 bases. CDR1 SNHLY and CDR2 FYNNEI come from the germline V gene. The CDR3 is 17 amino acids. Unmatched junction bases numbered 10, after V lost 8 bases and J lost 0 bases. The CDR3 region is CASPRTGSLSGANVLTF. The CDR3 bases are TGTGCCAGCCCCCGGACAGGTTCCCTCTCTGGGGCCAACGTCCTGACTTTC. The whole variable domain, filled in from reference TRBV2 and TRBJ2-6, reads EPEVTQTPSHQVTQMGQEVILRCVPISNHLYFYWYRQILGQKVEFLVSFYNNEISEKSEIFDDQFSVERPDGSNFTLKIRSTKLEDSAMYFCASPRTGSLSGANVLTFGAGSRLTVL.

A single count supports this clone. This chain connects TRBV5-4 to TRBJ2-7, with 12 nucleotides matching TRBD2. CDR3 length: 19 residues. CDR1 and CDR2 from the germline V gene are SGHNT and YYREEE (reference sequence). The V segment lost 0 bases and the J segment 0 bases; nucleotides outside the gene matches: 10. CDR3 sequence reads: CASSLVASGRARSSYEQYF. CDR3 DNA sequence: TGTGCCAGCAGCTTGGTGGCTAGCGGGAGGGCCCGCAGCTCCTACGAGCAGTACTTC. The variable domain in full, completed from reference TRBV5-4 and TRBJ2-7, reads ETGVTQSPTHLIKTRGQQVTLRCSSQSGHNTVSWYQQALGQGPQFIFQYYREEENGRGNFPPRFSGLQFPNYSSELNVNALELDDSALYLCASSLVASGRARSSYEQYFGPGTRLTVT.

The V and J genes are TRBV6-6 and TRBJ2-7; D remains ambiguous. This CDR3 region has 11 residues. Trimming left V 4 bases short and J 7 bases short, with 8 bases between. The germline gives CDR1 MNHNY, CDR2 SVGAGI (reference sequence). The CDR3: CASSLAREQYF. Here the CDR3 DNA reads TGTGCCAGCAGTTTAGCACGGGAGCAGTACTTC.

This clone was found a few times. The CDR3: CASRAEDPGIFSYEQYF. CDR3 sequence (DNA): TGTGCCAGCAGGGCCGAAGACCCCGGGATTTTCTCCTACGAGCAGTACTTC. V usage is TRBV2 and J usage is TRBJ2-7; D may be TRBD2 (5 bases). The CDR3 has 17 residues. Trimming took 6 bases from V and 0 from J, leaving 21 bases between them. Germline assignment: CDR1 SNHLY and CDR2 FYNNEI.

The rearrangement links TRBV29-1 to TRBJ2-1; TRBD2 aligns across 7 bases. The CDR3 loop spans 16 amino acids. Germline CDR1 and CDR2: SQVTM and ANQGSEA. Unmatched junction bases numbered 9, after V lost 2 bases and J lost 2 bases. CDR3 region: CSVENHLAAPYNEQFF. The CDR3 coding sequence is TGCAGCGTTGAAAATCATCTAGCGGCCCCCTACAATGAGCAGTTCTTC.

The chain is built from TRBV27 and TRBJ2-7; 11 bases are shared with TRBD2. Germline CDR1 is MNHEY and CDR2 is SMNVEV (reference sequence). The CDR3 is made up of 16 amino acids. Trimming took 0 bases from V and 2 from J; bases not matched to a gene: 3. This CDR3 is CASSLSFSGRAYEQYF. CDR3 bases: TGTGCCAGCAGTTTATCGTTTAGCGGGAGGGCCTACGAGCAGTACTTC.

DNA for the CDR3: TGTGCCAGCAGTTCCGGACTAGTTGATACGCAGTATTTT. It codes for CASSSGLVDTQYF. The chain combines TRBV11-2 with TRBJ2-3; the match to TRBD2 covers 7 bases. Germline lookup yields CDR1 SGHAT and CDR2 FQNNGV. The CDR3 consists of 13 residues. The J segment lost 6 bases and the V segment lost 6 bases, leaving 6 bases of the junction unmatched.

The V call is TRBV5-1, the J call TRBJ1-1; D is unclear. This CDR3 spans 14 amino acids. V was clipped by 4 bases and J by 4 bases, with 14 bases between them. Germline V gene lookup returns CDR1 SGHRS and CDR2 YFSETQ. This CDR3 is CASSAAPMGTEAFF. DNA of the CDR3: TGCGCCAGCAGCGCGGCCCCAATGGGCACTGAAGCTTTCTTT.

V gene TRBV7-9 combines with J gene TRBJ1-3, with D perhaps matching TRBD1 (6 bases). From germline, CDR1 is SEHNR and CDR2 FQNEAQ (reference sequence). V was trimmed by 4 bases and J by 2 bases, leaving 12 bases between them. CDR3 length equals 15 residues. Here the CDR3 DNA reads TGTGCCAGCAGCTCCCACAGGGTGCCTGGAAACACCATATATTTT. Its translation is CASSSHRVPGNTIYF.

J is TRBJ2-1 and V is TRBV2, with D possibly TRBD2 on 5 matching bases. CDR1 and CDR2 from the germline V gene are SNHLY and FYNNEI. Trimming took 8 bases from V and 4 from J, leaving 24 bases between them. The CDR3 runs 17 residues. The CDR3 sequence: CASDQTTGLGLYNEQFF. The CDR3, as DNA: TGTGCCAGCGATCAGACTACTGGGCTTGGCCTATACAATGAGCAGTTCTTC.

The rearrangement joins TRBV6-1 to TRBJ1-3; D unresolved. The CDR3 is 10 amino acids. CDR1 and CDR2 (germline): MNHNS, SASEGT. V was shortened by 8 bases and J by 3 bases, with 2 bases between the two germline ends. For the CDR3, the DNA is TGTGCCAGCCGTGGAAACACCATATATTTT. As protein: CASRGNTIYF.

The CDR3 coding sequence is TGCAGCGTCCTCGGACTAGCGGGAAGTGAATGGTACGAGCAGTACTTC. Amino acid sequence: CSVLGLAGSEWYEQYF. This sequence joins TRBV29-1 and TRBJ2-7; 12 bases fit TRBD2. Per the germline V gene, CDR1 is SQVTM and CDR2 is ANQGSEA. The length of the CDR3 is 16 residues. Unmatched junction bases numbered 13, after V lost 6 bases and J lost 4 bases.

V usage is TRBV11-3 and J usage is TRBJ2-5, with 10 bases fitting TRBD2. Trimming at V came to 5 bases and at J to 5 bases, leaving 5 bases not matched to a gene. Per the germline V gene, CDR1 is SGHNT and CDR2 is YENEEA. The CDR3 spans 14 residues. The CDR3 coding sequence is TGTGCCAGCAGCCCCCCAGCGGGGGGGGAGACCCAGTACTTC. Residues: CASSPPAGGETQYF.

A few counts support this clone. V usage is TRBV29-1 and J usage is TRBJ1-1; TRBD1 is a possible D gene (6 bases). The CDR3 extends over 15 amino acids. CDR1 is SQVTM, CDR2 ANQGSEA, per germline. V lost 6 bases and J 1 base, leaving 18 bases between the germline ends. CDR3 sequence reads: CSVGRGTVGNTEAFF. Written as DNA, the CDR3 is TGCAGCGTGGGCAGGGGAACCGTGGGGAACACTGAAGCTTTCTTT.

The chain uses TRBV19 and TRBJ2-7; 9 bases are shared with TRBD2. The V segment lost 5 bases and the J segment 2 bases; nucleotides outside the gene matches: 10. Germline lookup yields CDR1 LNHDA and CDR2 SQIVND (reference sequence). This CDR3 region has 16 residues. CDR3 protein: CASSARTSENPYEQYF. The CDR3 nucleotides are TGTGCCAGTAGTGCACGGACTAGCGAAAACCCCTACGAGCAGTACTTC.

This clone was seen just once. V usage is TRBV18 and J usage is TRBJ1-5, with 9 bases aligning to TRBD1. The CDR3 has 16 residues. The germline V gene has CDR1 KGHSH and CDR2 LQKENI. V lost 3 bases and J lost 2; bases outside the gene matches: 5. CDR3 residues: CASSPTGGAGNQPQHF. CDR3 nucleotide sequence: TGTGCCAGCTCACCCACAGGGGGCGCAGGCAATCAGCCCCAGCATTTT.